This T cell receptor beta chain originates from a study of cytomegalovirus exposure and HLA in healthy donors. CDR1 MNHEY and CDR2 SMNVEV come from the germline V gene (reference sequence). The CDR3 runs 16 residues. After removal of 2 bases from V and 2 bases from J, the junction contained 5 bases not matched to a gene. Primers for the PCR totalled 60 Vbeta and 13 Jbeta. Measured with immunoSEQ multiplex PCR; TCRdb has only the in-frame clones, and not every one. This table holds 150,000 or so clones, around two thirds found once. The source is a woman under 30 in good health and CMV-seronegative. The chain recombines TRBV27 with TRBJ2-7, with 11 bases identical to TRBD2. Sequencing used PBMCs. CDR3 protein: CASSLMPSGRPYEQYF. The DNA for the CDR3 is TGTGCCAGCAGTTTAATGCCTAGCGGGAGGCCCTACGAGCAGTACTTC.